These 19 T cell receptor beta chains originate from one sample sequenced in a study of T cell repertoires in cytomegalovirus infection. TCRdb itself ran the reads through MiXCR, one entry per CDR3 protein. The data hold 600,000 to 800,000 distinct CDR3 sequences, with roughly 26% observed a single time. The sequenced sample was CD8+ T cells from PBMCs. The receptors originated from a human donor in good health (CMV status not recorded). Some clones in this sample may be carry-over from other donors' samples.

The genes are TRBV20-1 and TRBJ1-1; D not resolved. Germline V CDR1 and CDR2: DFQATT, SNEGSKA (reference sequence). V dropped 7 bases and J dropped 0 bases, with 15 bases sitting between them. The CDR3 totals 14 residues. Here the CDR3 DNA reads TGCAGTGATCGAAGGTGGGAAATGAACACTGAAGCTTTCTTT. Residues: CSDRRWEMNTEAFF.

There are a few counts of this clonotype. The chain employs TRBV4-1 and TRBJ2-1, with 12 bases aligning to TRBD2. Germline V CDR1 and CDR2: MGHRA, YSYEKL. The J segment lost 7 bases and the V segment lost 0 bases, leaving 7 bases of the junction unmatched. The CDR3 covers 17 residues. CDR3 DNA sequence: TGCGCCAGCAGCCAAGATCTACTAGCGGGGGGAGAAAATGAGCAGTTCTTC. This gives the protein CASSQDLLAGGENEQFF.

This clonotype has more than one count but fewer than ten. The genes are TRBV18 and TRBJ2-7; 12 bases are a match to TRBD2. The CDR3 covers 16 residues. With 3 bases clipped from V and 3 bases from J, the junction kept 6 bases outside the gene matches. Germline loops: CDR1 KGHSH, CDR2 LQKENI. CDR3 DNA sequence: TGTGCCAGCTCACCGGGATGGACTAGCGGGGACTACGAGCAGTACTTC. Its protein product is CASSPGWTSGDYEQYF.

This clonotype was counted ten times or more. This sequence joins TRBV10-3 and TRBJ1-5; D is undetermined. V gave up 5 bases and J gave up 2 bases, with 13 bases separating them. Germline V gene lookup returns CDR1 ENHRY and CDR2 SYGVKD. The CDR3 is 15 residues long. The CDR3 here is CAISSDGGGNQPQHF. DNA for the CDR3: TGTGCCATCAGTTCGGACGGTGGGGGCAATCAGCCCCAGCATTTT.

This clonotype has only a few counts. The chain employs TRBV27 and TRBJ1-1, with a possible D match to TRBD1 (6 bases). The CDR3 has 13 residues. Germline V CDR1 and CDR2: MNHEY, SMNVEV (reference sequence). V lost 2 bases and J lost 10, with 14 bases in between. DNA for the CDR3: TGTGCCAGCAGTTTAGGGGGGCACCTTGGAGCTTTCTTT. Protein product: CASSLGGHLGAFF.

This rearrangement joins TRBV27 to TRBJ2-5; D not certain. V shed 0 bases and J shed 5 bases, with 10 bases lying between them. The CDR3 has 14 residues. The germline gives CDR1 MNHEY, CDR2 SMNVEV (reference sequence). The CDR3 spells CASSLSLLRETQYF. The CDR3 DNA sequence: TGTGCCAGCAGTTTATCGCTGTTACGGGAGACCCAGTACTTC.

CDR3 nucleotides: TGTGCCAGCAGCGTAGGGGAGAGGGCTGGGGCCAACGTCCTGACTTTC. It specifies CASSVGERAGANVLTF. This sequence joins TRBV9 and TRBJ2-6; maybe TRBD2 (5 bases). The CDR3 runs 16 residues. Germline CDR1 is SGDLS and CDR2 is YYNGEE. The germline V and J ends were trimmed by 0 bases and 2 bases, with 9 bases remaining between them.

This clonotype was counted between two and nine times. The CDR3 protein is CASSLRTYNSPLHF. DNA of the CDR3: TGTGCCAGCAGCCTACGGACATATAATTCACCCCTCCACTTT. The chain recombines TRBV6-5 with TRBJ1-6, with D possibly being TRBD1 (5 bases). CDR1 MNHEY and CDR2 SVGAGI come from the germline V gene. Trimming shortened V by 6 bases and J by 4 bases, and 10 bases separated the two germline ends. The CDR3 is 14 residues long.

The chain carries TRBV14 and TRBJ2-6; TRBD1 might be the D (6 bases). CDR3 length: 19 amino acids. Trimming pared 0 bases from V and 4 bases from J, leaving 19 bases between. Per germline, CDR1 SGHDN and CDR2 FVKESK. CDR3 sequence (DNA): TGTGCCAGCAGCCAAGATTACGGGACATCATCCATGGGGGCCAACGTCCTGACTTTC. It specifies CASSQDYGTSSMGANVLTF.

The chain joins TRBV7-6 to TRBJ1-1; D call uncertain. The CDR3 length is 13 residues. The V end was cut by 5 bases, the J end by 8 bases, with 15 bases between. Germline CDR1 is SGHVS and CDR2 is FNYEAQ. CDR3: CASSPVRWVEAFF. CDR3 nucleotides: TGTGCCAGCAGCCCTGTACGGTGGGTGGAAGCTTTCTTT.

This clonotype was found a few times. The V gene is TRBV29-1, the J gene TRBJ2-7, with TRBD2 identical over 7 bases. Germline V gene data show CDR1 as SQVTM and CDR2 as ANQGSEA. Unmatched junction bases numbered 12, after V lost 8 bases and J lost 2 bases. The CDR3 has 14 amino acids. CDR3 amino acids: CSILVGGGTYEQYF. CDR3 coding DNA: TGCAGCATCCTGGTTGGCGGGGGTACCTACGAGCAGTACTTC.

Many counts were recorded for this clonotype. This chain joins TRBV5-1 and TRBJ1-1; D unclear. Germline V gene sequence: CDR1 SGHRS, CDR2 YFSETQ. This CDR3 region has 14 residues. Trimming left V 2 bases short and J 0 bases short, with 8 bases between. In DNA, the CDR3 is TGCGCCAGCAGCTTTGGAAACATGAACACTGAAGCTTTCTTT. Encoded protein: CASSFGNMNTEAFF.

This clonotype was seen many times. V is TRBV7-9 and J is TRBJ2-7; D not certain. The CDR3 sequence is 14 residues long. V lost 1 base and J lost 0, with 7 bases in between. Germline loops: CDR1 SEHNR, CDR2 FQNEAQ (reference sequence). The CDR3 spells CASSLGGTSYEQYF. The DNA for the CDR3 is TGTGCCAGCAGCTTAGGTGGAACCTCCTACGAGCAGTACTTC. Full variable domain (missing parts from reference TRBV7-9 and TRBJ2-7): DTGVSQNPRHKITKRGQNVTFRCDPISEHNRLYWYRQTLGQGPEFLTYFQNEAQLEKSRLLSDRFSAERPKGSFSTLEIQRTEQGDSAMYLCASSLGGTSYEQYFGPGTRLTVT.

The chain combines TRBV7-8 with TRBJ2-7; the match to TRBD1 covers 9 bases. This CDR3 comprises 14 residues. Germline lookup yields CDR1 SGHVS and CDR2 FQNEAQ. The CDR3 nucleotides are TGTACCAGCAGCTTAGCAGGGGACAGGGTGGGGCAGTACGTC. The encoded protein is CTSSLAGDRVGQYV.

To note about this clonotype: Its ends do not fully match the called genes, so a read error is possible. The chain joins TRBV5-1 to TRBJ2-5; D tentatively fits TRBD1 or TRBD2 (5 bases each). The CDR3 spans 16 residues. The germline CDR1 and CDR2 sequences are SGHRS and YFSETQ. CDR3 bases: TGCACCAGCAGTTTGAGGGGTCCCGTTGCTAGAGAGACCCAGTACTTC. Translating gives CTSSLRGPVARETQYF.

This clonotype was detected a few times. The chain combines TRBV6-1 with TRBJ1-1, with 9 bases that match TRBD1. Germline CDR1 is MNHNS and CDR2 is SASEGT. The CDR3 has 14 residues. J was trimmed by 3 bases and V by 5 bases; bases with no gene match: 4. CDR3 region: CASSLQGADTEAFF. DNA of the CDR3: TGTGCCAGCAGTTTACAGGGGGCGGACACTGAAGCTTTCTTT.

This clonotype was recorded once. This may be a read error: a much more frequent sequence differs by one nucleotide. The chain couples TRBV13 to TRBJ1-2, with TRBD1 matching over 9 bases. The CDR3 consists of 14 residues. The germline V gene encodes CDR1 PRHDT and CDR2 FYEKMQ (reference sequence). The J segment lost 2 bases and the V segment lost 5 bases, leaving 3 bases of the junction unmatched. CDR3 region: CASSAGTGNYGYTF. The CDR3 bases are TGTGCCAGCAGCGCCGGGACAGGGAACTATGGCTACACCTTC.

This clonotype was counted ten times or more. The chain combines TRBV7-9 with TRBJ2-1; 7 bases map to TRBD1. The CDR3 consists of 14 residues. Trimming at V came to 10 bases and at J to 5 bases, leaving 11 bases not matched to a gene. The germline V gene encodes CDR1 SEHNR and CDR2 FQNEAQ (reference sequence). CDR3 amino acids: CATLQGFLDNEQFF. In nucleotides, the CDR3 is TGTGCCACTCTACAGGGGTTTTTGGACAATGAGCAGTTCTTC.

V is TRBV6-2 or TRBV6-3 and J is TRBJ2-1; D is undetermined. Germline V lookup: CDR1 MNHEY, CDR2 SVGEGT. The germline V and J ends were trimmed by 7 bases and 8 bases, with 9 bases remaining between them. The CDR3 covers 11 residues. The CDR3 DNA sequence: TGTGCCAGCACCGACGGGTATGAGCAGTTCTTC. Protein product: CASTDGYEQFF.